This T cell receptor beta chain originates from a study of technical replicates of blood from a few donors. The method was immunoSEQ multiplex PCR; TCRdb's version includes in-frame clones alone and lacks a portion of them. The table has about 69,000 clones, 80% to 90% seen once. This clone occurred a few times. Mismatch with germline at one junction end may stem from a read error. Germline V lookup: CDR1 SGHAT, CDR2 FQDESV (reference sequence). The CDR3 totals 12 residues. This sequence was found in a human donor in good health. Some clones in this sample may be carry-over from other donors' samples. The rearrangement links TRBV11-1 to TRBJ1-1; TRBD1 is a possible D gene (5 bases). Source material: PBMCs. The CDR3 coding sequence is TGTGCCAGCAGCAAACAGTGGGGGGATCTAGTCTTT. This gives the protein CASSKQWGDLVF. Drawing the rest from reference TRBV11-1 and TRBJ1-1, the complete variable domain is EAEVAQSPRYKITEKSQAVAFWCDPISGHATLYWYRQILGQGPELLVQFQDESVVDDSQLPKDRFSAERLKGVDSTLKIQPAELGDSAMYLCASSKQWGDLVFGQGTRLTVV.